The sequence of this T cell receptor (beta chain) was determined in a study of T cell responses to AZD1222 COVID-19 vaccine. The study's findings and limits: Reportedly, nearly half the spike-specific TCRs target unmutated variant regions. The sample set comprised mostly white British donors with more females, and clonal diversity was possibly underestimated. Samples come after the peak T cell response, not at day 14.

The CDR3 length is 15 residues. The protocol was immunoSEQ multiplex PCR, while the TCRdb copy is restricted to in-frame clones and leaves out a portion. The sample carries 55,000 to 75,000 clones, 79% recorded once. This clone was counted a single time. Its target is unknown. This receptor was obtained from an adult in good health. This sequence joins TRBV21-1 and TRBJ1-1. TRBV21-1 is assigned pseudogene status. Sequenced here: peripheral blood, sampled on day 0 of MenACWY control vaccination. The CDR3 DNA reads TGTGCCAGCATAAGTGGGCGGGTTCTGAACACTGAAGCTTTCTTT. Encoded protein: CASISGRVLNTEAFF.